This record covers a single T cell receptor beta chain. The antigen remains unidentified. The germline V gene has CDR1 SGHTA and CDR2 FQGNSA. CDR3 length: 13 amino acids. V dropped 1 base and J dropped 7 bases, with 8 bases sitting between them. PCR primers comprised 60 Vbeta and 13 Jbeta primers. The repertoire was sequenced with immunoSEQ multiplex PCR; TCRdb's copy has only in-frame clones and lacks some. The sample lists approximately 100,000 clones, about 74% seen once, with roughly 5% in the top ten. This record belongs to a study of cytomegalovirus exposure and HLA in healthy donors. Findings and limits, study-wide: Analyzed later, most CMV-associated TCR beta chains appeared HLA-restricted.

The sample consisted of PBMCs. This chain connects TRBV7-2 to TRBJ1-3; unclear D gene. The sequence was collected from a female donor in good health and CMV-seropositive. The CDR3 coding sequence is TGTGCCAGCAGCTTAGACGGGAGGAACACCATATATTTT. As protein: CASSLDGRNTIYF.